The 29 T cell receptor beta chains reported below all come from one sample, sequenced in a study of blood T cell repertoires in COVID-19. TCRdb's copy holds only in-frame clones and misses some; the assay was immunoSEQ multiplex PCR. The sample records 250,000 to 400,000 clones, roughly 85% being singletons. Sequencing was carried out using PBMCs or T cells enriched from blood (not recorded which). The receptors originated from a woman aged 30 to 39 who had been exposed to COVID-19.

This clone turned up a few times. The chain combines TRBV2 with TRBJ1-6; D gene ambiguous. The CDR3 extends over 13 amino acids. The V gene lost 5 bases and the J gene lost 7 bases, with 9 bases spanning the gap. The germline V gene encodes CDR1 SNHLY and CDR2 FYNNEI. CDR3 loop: CASSPWPNSPLHF. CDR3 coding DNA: TGTGCCAGCAGTCCTTGGCCCAATTCACCCCTCCACTTT.

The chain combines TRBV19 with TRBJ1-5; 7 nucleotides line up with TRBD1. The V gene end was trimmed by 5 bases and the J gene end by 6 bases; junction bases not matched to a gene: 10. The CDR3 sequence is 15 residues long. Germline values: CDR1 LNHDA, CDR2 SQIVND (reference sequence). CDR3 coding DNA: TGTGCCAGTAGTCAAACTGGGACAGTGACTCAGCCCCAGCATTTT. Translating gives CASSQTGTVTQPQHF.

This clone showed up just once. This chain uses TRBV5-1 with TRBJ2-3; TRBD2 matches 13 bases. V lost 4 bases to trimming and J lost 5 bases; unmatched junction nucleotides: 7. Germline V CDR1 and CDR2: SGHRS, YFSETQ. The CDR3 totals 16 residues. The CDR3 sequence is CASSTGTSGVVDTQYF. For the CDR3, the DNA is TGCGCCAGCAGCACAGGGACTAGCGGGGTGGTAGATACGCAGTATTTT.

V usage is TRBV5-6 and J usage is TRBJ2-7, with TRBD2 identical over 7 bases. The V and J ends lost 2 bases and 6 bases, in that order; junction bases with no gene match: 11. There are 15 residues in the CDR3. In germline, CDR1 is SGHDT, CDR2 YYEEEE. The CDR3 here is CASSLGSSGLGEQYF. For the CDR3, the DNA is TGTGCCAGCAGCTTAGGTTCTAGCGGCCTCGGCGAGCAGTACTTC.

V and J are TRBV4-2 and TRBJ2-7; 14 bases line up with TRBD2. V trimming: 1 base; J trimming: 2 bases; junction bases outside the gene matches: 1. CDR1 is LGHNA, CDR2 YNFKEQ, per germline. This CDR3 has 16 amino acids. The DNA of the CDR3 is TGTGCCAGCAGCCAAGGGGGACTAGCGGGAGCCTACGAGCAGTACTTC. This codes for CASSQGGLAGAYEQYF.

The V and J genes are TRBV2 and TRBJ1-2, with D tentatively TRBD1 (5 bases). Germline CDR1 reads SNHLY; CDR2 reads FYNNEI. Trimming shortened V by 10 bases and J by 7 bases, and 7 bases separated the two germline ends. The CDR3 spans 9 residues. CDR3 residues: CATGGGYTF. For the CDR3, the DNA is TGTGCCACCGGGGGTGGCTACACCTTC.

The CDR3 spells CASSYSGREDGYTF. The CDR3 DNA is TGTGCCAGCAGTTACAGTGGCAGGGAGGATGGCTACACCTTC. The rearrangement links TRBV6-5 to TRBJ1-2; D perhaps matches TRBD1 (5 bases). With 2 bases removed from V and 6 bases from J, the gap between germline ends came to 13 bases. Looked up from germline, CDR1 is MNHEY and CDR2 is SVGAGI. This CDR3 has 14 residues.

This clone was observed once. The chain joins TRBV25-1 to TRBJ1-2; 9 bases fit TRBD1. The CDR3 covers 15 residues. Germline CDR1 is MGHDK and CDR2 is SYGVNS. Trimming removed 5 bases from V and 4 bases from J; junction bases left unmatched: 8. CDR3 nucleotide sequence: TGTGCCAGCAGTAGAGGGACAGGGCAAATCTATGGCTACACCTTC. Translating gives CASSRGTGQIYGYTF.

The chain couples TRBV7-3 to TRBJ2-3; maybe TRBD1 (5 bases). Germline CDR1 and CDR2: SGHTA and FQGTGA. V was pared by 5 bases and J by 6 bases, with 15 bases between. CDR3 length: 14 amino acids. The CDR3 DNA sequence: TGTGCCAGCAGCGCGACAGCTACGATGGATACGCAGTATTTT. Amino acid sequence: CASSATATMDTQYF.

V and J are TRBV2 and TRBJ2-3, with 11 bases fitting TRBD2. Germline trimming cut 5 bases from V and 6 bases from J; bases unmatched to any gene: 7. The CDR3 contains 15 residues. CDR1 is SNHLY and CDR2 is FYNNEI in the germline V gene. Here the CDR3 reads CASSRIAGGPDTQYF. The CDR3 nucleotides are TGTGCCAGCAGTCGAATAGCGGGGGGGCCGGATACGCAGTATTTT.

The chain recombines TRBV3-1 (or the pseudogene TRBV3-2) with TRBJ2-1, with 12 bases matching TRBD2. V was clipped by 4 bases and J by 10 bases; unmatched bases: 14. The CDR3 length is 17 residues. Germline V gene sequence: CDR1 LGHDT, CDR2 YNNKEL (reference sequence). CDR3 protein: CASSLPLRTSGVREQFF. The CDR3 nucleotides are TGTGCCAGCAGCCTTCCCTTAAGGACTAGCGGGGTTAGAGAGCAGTTCTTC.

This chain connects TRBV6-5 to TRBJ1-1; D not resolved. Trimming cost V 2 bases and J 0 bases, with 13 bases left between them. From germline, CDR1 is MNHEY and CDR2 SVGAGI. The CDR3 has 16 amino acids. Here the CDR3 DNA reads TGTGCCAGCAGTTACGGGCAGGCCCAGATGAACACTGAAGCTTTCTTT. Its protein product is CASSYGQAQMNTEAFF.

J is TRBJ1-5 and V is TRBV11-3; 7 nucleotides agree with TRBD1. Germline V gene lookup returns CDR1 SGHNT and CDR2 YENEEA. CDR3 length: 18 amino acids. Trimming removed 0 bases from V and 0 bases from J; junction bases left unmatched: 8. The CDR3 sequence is CASSLDPTGAYSNQPQHF. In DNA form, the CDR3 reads TGTGCCAGCAGCTTAGATCCAACAGGGGCATATAGCAATCAGCCCCAGCATTTT. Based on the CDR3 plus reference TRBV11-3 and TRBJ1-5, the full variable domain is EAGVVQSPRYKIIEKKQPVAFWCNPISGHNTLYWYLQNLGQGPELLIRYENEEAVDDSQLPKDRFSAERLKGVDSTLKIQPAELGDSAVYLCASSLDPTGAYSNQPQHFGDGTRLSIL.

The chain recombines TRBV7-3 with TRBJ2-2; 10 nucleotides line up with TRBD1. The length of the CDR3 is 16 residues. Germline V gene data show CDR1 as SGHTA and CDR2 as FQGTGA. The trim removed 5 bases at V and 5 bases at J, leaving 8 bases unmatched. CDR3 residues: CASSHGQGEPTGELFF. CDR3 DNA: TGTGCCAGCAGCCATGGACAGGGGGAACCGACCGGGGAGCTGTTTTTT. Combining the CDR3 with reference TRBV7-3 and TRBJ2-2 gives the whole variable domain GAGVSQTPSNKVTEKGKYVELRCDPISGHTALYWYRQSLGQGPEFLIYFQGTGAADDSGLPNDRFFAVRPEGSVSTLKIQRTERGDSAVYLCASSHGQGEPTGELFFGEGSRLTVL.

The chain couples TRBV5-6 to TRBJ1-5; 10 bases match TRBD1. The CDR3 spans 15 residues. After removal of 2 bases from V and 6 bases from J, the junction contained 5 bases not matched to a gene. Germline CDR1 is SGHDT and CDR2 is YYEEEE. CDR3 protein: CASSFGTGVSQPQHF. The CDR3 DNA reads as TGTGCCAGCAGCTTCGGGACAGGGGTGAGTCAGCCCCAGCATTTT.

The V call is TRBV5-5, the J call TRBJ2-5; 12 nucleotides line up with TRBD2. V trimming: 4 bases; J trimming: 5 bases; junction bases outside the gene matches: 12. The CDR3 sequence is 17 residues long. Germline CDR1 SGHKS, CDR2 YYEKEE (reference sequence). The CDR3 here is CASSPRLAGATRETQYF. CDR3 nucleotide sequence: TGTGCCAGCAGCCCAAGACTAGCGGGGGCTACAAGGGAGACCCAGTACTTC.

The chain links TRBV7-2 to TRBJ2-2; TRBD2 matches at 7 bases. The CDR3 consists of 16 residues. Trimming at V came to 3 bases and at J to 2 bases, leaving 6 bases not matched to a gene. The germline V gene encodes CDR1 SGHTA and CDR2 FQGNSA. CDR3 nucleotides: TGTGCCAGCAGCTTGTACAGCGGGGCAAACACCGGGGAGCTGTTTTTT. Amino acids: CASSLYSGANTGELFF.

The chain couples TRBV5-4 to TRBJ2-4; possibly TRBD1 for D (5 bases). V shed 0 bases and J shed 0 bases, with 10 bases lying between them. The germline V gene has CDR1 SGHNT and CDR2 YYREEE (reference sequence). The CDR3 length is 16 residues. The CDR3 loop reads CASSLGQTVAKNIQYF. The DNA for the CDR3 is TGTGCCAGCAGCTTGGGCCAGACAGTAGCCAAAAACATTCAGTACTTC.

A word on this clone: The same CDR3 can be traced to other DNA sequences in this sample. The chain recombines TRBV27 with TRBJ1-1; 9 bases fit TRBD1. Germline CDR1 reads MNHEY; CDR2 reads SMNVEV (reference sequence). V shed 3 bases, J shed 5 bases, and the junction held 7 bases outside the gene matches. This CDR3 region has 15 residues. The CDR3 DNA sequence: TGTGCCAGCAGTTTGAGAGGACAGGGGAGGACTGAAGCTTTCTTT. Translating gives CASSLRGQGRTEAFF.

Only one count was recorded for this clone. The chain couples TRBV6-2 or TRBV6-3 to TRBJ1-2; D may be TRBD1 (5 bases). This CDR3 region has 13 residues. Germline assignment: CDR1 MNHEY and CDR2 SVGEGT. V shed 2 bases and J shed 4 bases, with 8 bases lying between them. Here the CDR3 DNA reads TGTGCCAGCAGTTACGGGGCTAGCTATGGCTACACCTTC. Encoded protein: CASSYGASYGYTF.

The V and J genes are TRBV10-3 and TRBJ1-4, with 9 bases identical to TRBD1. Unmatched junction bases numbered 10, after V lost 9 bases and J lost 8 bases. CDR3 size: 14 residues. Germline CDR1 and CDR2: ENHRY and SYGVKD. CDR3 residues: CAINWRDREEKLFF. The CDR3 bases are TGTGCCATAAATTGGAGGGACAGGGAAGAAAAACTGTTTTTT.

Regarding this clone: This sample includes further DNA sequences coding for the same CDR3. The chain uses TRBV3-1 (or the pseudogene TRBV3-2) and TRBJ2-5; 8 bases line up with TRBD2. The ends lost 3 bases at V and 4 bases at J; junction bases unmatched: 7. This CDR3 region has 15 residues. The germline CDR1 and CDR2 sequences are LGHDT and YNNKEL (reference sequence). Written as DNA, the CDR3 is TGTGCCAGCAGCCAGGGACTGGCGGGAGGAGAGACCCAGTACTTC. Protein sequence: CASSQGLAGGETQYF.

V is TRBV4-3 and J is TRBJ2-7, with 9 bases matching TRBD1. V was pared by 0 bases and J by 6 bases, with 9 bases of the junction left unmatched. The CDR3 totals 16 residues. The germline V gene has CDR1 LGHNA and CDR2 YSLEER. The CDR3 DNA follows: TGCGCCAGCAGCCAAGACCGGGACAGGGAATTTGTCGAGCAGTACTTC. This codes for CASSQDRDREFVEQYF.

In DNA, the CDR3 is TGTGCCAGCAGCGTAGGACCAGGTGGACAACCCCTCCACTTT. Its protein product is CASSVGPGGQPLHF. This sequence joins TRBV9 and TRBJ1-6, with D perhaps matching TRBD1 (5 bases). Trimming removed 0 bases at V and 12 bases at J, with 13 bases between. This CDR3 is 14 amino acids long. CDR1 is SGDLS and CDR2 is YYNGEE in the germline V gene.

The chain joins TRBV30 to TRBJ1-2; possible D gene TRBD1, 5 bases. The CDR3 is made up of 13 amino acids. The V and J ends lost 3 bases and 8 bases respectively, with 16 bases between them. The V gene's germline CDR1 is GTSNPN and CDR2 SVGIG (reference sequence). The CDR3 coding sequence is TGTGCCTGGAGCCTAGAAGGGGTCAGAGGCTACACCTTC. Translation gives CAWSLEGVRGYTF.

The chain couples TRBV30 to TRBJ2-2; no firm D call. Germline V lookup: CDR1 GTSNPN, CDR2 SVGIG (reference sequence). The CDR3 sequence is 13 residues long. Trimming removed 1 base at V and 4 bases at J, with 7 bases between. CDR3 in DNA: TGTGCCTGGAGTGCCCAGATCACCGGGGAGCTGTTTTTT. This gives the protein CAWSAQITGELFF.

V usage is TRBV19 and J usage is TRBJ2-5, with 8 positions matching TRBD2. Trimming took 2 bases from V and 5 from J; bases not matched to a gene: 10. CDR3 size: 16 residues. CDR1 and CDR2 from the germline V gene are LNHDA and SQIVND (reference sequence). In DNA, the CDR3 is TGTGCCAGTAGTATACAAGCCGGACTAGCCGGGGAGACCCAGTACTTC. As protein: CASSIQAGLAGETQYF. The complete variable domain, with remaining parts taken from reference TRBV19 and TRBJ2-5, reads DGGITQSPKYLFRKEGQNVTLSCEQNLNHDAMYWYRQDPGQGLRLIYYSQIVNDFQKGDIAEGYSVSREKKESFPLTVTSAQKNPTAFYLCASSIQAGLAGETQYFGPGTRLLVL.

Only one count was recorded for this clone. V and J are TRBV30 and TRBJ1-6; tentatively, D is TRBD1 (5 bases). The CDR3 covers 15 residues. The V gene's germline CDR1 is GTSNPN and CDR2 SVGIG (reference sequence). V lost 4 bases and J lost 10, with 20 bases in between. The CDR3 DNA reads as TGTGCCTGGAAATCAAGCTCGGGGGGTGGGTCACCCCTCCACTTT. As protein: CAWKSSSGGGSPLHF.

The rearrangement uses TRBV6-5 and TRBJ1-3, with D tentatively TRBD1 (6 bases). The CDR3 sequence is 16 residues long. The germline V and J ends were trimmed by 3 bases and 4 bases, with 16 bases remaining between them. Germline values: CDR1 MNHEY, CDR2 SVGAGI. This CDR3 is CASSYNRDYSGNTIYF. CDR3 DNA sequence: TGTGCCAGCAGTTATAACAGGGACTATTCCGGAAACACCATATATTTT.